What follows describes a single TCR beta chain. Its antigen is unidentified. Preparing the TCRbeta library involved the use of unique molecular identifiers. TCRdb re-called the PCR reads through MiXCR, storing one row per CDR3 protein. The sample lists about 210,000 distinct CDR3 sequences, approximately 19% occurring once. The CDR3 loop spans 11 amino acids. The germline V gene encodes CDR1 SGHTA and CDR2 FQGNSA. V was clipped by 6 bases and J by 6 bases, with 6 bases between them. This sample is drawn from a study of T-cell reconstitution after alpha-beta-depleted transplantation in children. General observations from the study: Some patients showed high day-60 TCRbeta diversity, which derived from surviving recipient T cells and thymic progenitors. Approximately two months post-transplant, alpha-beta T cells reportedly originated from several hundred expanded graft clones. Counts and diversity of T cells one year after transplant came mostly from newly produced T cells.

The TCR was taken from a male patient under 10 years old who had a stem cell transplant for acute lymphoblastic leukemia, so the T cells may come from the graft donor. V and J are TRBV7-2 and TRBJ2-1; no clear D gene. Sequencing used PBMCs, mostly from graft donor cells, obtained 360 days after TCRalphabeta/CD19-depleted stem cell transplant. CDR3 sequence reads: CASRSSNEQFF. DNA for the CDR3: TGTGCCAGCAGGTCTAGCAATGAGCAGTTCTTC.